This TCR beta chain was profiled in a study of T cell responses to AZD1222 COVID-19 vaccine. Study conclusions and caveats: Clonal diversity was possibly underestimated, and the donors were mostly white British, with more females. AZD1222 recipients seropositive at baseline numbered only five to seven. Once two AZD1222 doses were given, Spike-specific TCR breadth and depth went up. In the spike-specific TCR repertoire, nearly half reportedly target unmutated variant regions.

Trimming removed 0 bases from V and 2 bases from J, with 8 bases in between. The CDR3 has 15 amino acids. Germline CDR1 is SGHTA and CDR2 is FQGTGA. The assay was immunoSEQ multiplex PCR, and TCRdb's table has in-frame clones only and misses some. The sample records approximately 140,000 clones, around 90% being singletons. A word on this clone: The antigen is not known.

J is TRBJ1-3 and V is TRBV7-3; D call uncertain. This TCR came from an adult who received the AZD1222 COVID-19 vaccine. The sequencing here drew on peripheral blood, taken 28 days after the second AZD1222 dose. CDR3 bases: TGTGCCAGCAGCTTAACGGGTGAACCTGGAAACACCATATATTTT. It encodes CASSLTGEPGNTIYF.